This T cell receptor (gamma chain) was profiled in a study of Vδ1+ human thymocytes. Study outcomes and limitations: Unlike peripheral blood Vdelta1+ controls, thymic delta-chain sequences included roughly 18% Vdelta2 and few Vdelta3. Many TRG clonotypes were shared between donors; TRD repertoires were essentially private. Highly polyclonal TRG and TRD repertoires with Gaussian CDR3 length distributions appeared in thymus.

Per the germline V gene, CDR1 is VTNTFY and CDR2 is YDVSTARD (reference sequence). The V segment lost 0 bases and the J segment 6 bases; nucleotides outside the gene matches: 8. This CDR3 spans 14 amino acids. This clone has only a few counts. The antigen is undetermined. Alphabeta T cells were depleted, then CD3+ Vdelta1+ Vdelta2- thymocytes were FACS-sorted. Extracted RNA was reverse transcribed into cDNA. Multiplex PCR used pooled V-gene forward primers and a constant-region reverse primer to amplify CDR3s. TCRdb called clones anew from the multiplex PCR reads with CATT. The sample includes tens of thousands of gamma-chain clones, roughly 20% of them seen just once.

This receptor was identified in a boy under three years old who had congenital heart surgery. V gene TRGV3 combines with J gene TRGJ1 or TRGJ2. The sequencing input was Vdelta1+ gamma-delta thymocytes from the thymus. Subset here: FACS-sorted CD3+ TCRalphabeta- TCRVdelta1+ TCRVdelta2- thymocytes. CDR3 protein: CATWDRPRRYKKLF. The CDR3 DNA reads as TGTGCCACCTGGGACAGGCCTCGGCGTTATAAGAAACTCTTT.